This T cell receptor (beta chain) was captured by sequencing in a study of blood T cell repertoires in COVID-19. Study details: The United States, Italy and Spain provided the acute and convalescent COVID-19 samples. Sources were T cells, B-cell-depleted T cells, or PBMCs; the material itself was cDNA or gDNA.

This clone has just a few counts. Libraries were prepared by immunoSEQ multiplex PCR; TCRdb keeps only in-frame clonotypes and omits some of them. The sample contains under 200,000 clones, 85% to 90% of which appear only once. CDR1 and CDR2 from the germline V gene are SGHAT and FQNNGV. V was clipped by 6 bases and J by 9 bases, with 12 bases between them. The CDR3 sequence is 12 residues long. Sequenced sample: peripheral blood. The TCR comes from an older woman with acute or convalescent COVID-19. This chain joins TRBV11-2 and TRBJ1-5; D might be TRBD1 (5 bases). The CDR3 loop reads CASSRLGGPQHF. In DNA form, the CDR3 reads TGTGCCAGCAGTCGTCTGGGGGGGCCCCAGCATTTT.